This T cell receptor beta chain is drawn from a study of metastatic and nonmetastatic thyroid tumors. Study-level information: A comparison of repertoires was made across blood and tumor or nodule tissue from malignant and benign thyroid patients. Study-wide results and limits: Relative to benign nodules, malignant thyroid tumors were reportedly characterized by significantly elevated TCR beta diversity in blood and tumor.

All patients were treatment-naive before thyroid surgery. The CDR3 has 13 residues. V lost 0 bases to trimming and J lost 3 bases, with 6 bases between them. Germline CDR1 and CDR2: SGHRS and YFSETQ. Per the original data handling: In papillary thyroid cancer, a distant-metastasis classifier was built using CDR3 differences across clinicopathological groups. From the PCR reads, TCRdb re-called clones with MiXCR. What appears here as the V and J calls and clone size reflects TCRdb's work, not the paper's. This table holds just over 20,000 clones, more than 15% found once. Many counts were recorded for this clone. The antigen remains unidentified.

The sequenced material came from blood. The clonotype comes from a female donor with papillary thyroid cancer or a benign thyroid nodule (not recorded which). Some clones in this sample may be carry-over from other donors' samples. The chain has TRBV5-1 and TRBJ1-2, with D possibly TRBD1 on 5 matching bases. The CDR3 is CASSLGGDYGYTF. CDR3 nucleotide sequence: TGCGCCAGCAGCTTGGGAGGGGACTATGGCTACACCTTC.